These 2 T cell receptor beta chains were sequenced from one sample in a study of T cell responses to AZD1222 COVID-19 vaccine. Profiled with immunoSEQ multiplex PCR; TCRdb holds only in-frame clones, not every one. The sample lists over 90,000 clones, 70% to 90% occurring once. The specimen comprised peripheral blood, sampled 28 days after the second AZD1222 dose. These receptors were obtained from an adult who received the AZD1222 COVID-19 vaccine.

CDR3 in DNA: TGTGCCAGCACCCTTCCGGGACAGTCCGTGTACAATGAGCAGTTCTTC. Its protein is CASTLPGQSVYNEQFF. This chain joins TRBV28 and TRBJ2-1; 7 nucleotides match TRBD1. This CDR3 spans 16 amino acids. J lost 4 bases, V lost 7 bases, and 13 bases had no gene match. Germline-derived CDR1 and CDR2 are MDHEN and SYDVKM.

This chain uses TRBV3-1 (or the pseudogene TRBV3-2) with TRBJ1-5; D possibly corresponds to TRBD1 (5 bases). V was clipped by 0 bases and J by 11 bases, with 8 bases between them. This CDR3 is 12 amino acids long. CDR1 LGHDT and CDR2 YNNKEL come from the germline V gene (reference sequence). DNA of the CDR3: TGTGCCAGCAGCCAAGAGGGGGGGACCCAGCATTTT. Protein product: CASSQEGGTQHF.